Listed below are T cell receptor beta chains from one sample, sequenced in a study of cytomegalovirus exposure and HLA in healthy donors. The data were produced by immunoSEQ multiplex PCR, yet TCRdb's version contains in-frame clones alone and is incomplete. This sample has about 88,000 clones, with more than 80% found just once. Sequenced sample: PBMCs. These receptors were collected from a man younger than 30 in good health and CMV-seronegative. Both conserved end residues are part of each CDR3. The D gene is left open where the match is weak. For some rows the clone size is stated as once, few or many, or as a class when expanded; others skip it.

>-|-|15|TRBJ1-5|TRBV7-2
CASSLDGVHNQPQHF
TGTGCCAGCAGCTTAGATGGAGTCCACAATCAGCCCCAGCATTTT
>-|once|22|TRBJ2-2|TRBV21-1
CASSLGSKGGGIRQATLGELFF
TGTGCCAGCAGCCTTGGCTCGAAAGGGGGTGGTATTCGTCAAGCCACCTTAGGGGAGCTGTTTTTT
>-|once|12|TRBJ1-6|TRBV29-1
CSVQDSNSPLHF
TGCAGCGTTCAGGACAGTAATTCACCCCTCCACTTT
>TRBD1|-|13|TRBJ1-2|TRBV5-1
CASSLAGGRGYTF
TGCGCCAGCAGCTTGGCAGGGGGTCGTGGCTACACCTTC
>TRBD1|-|18|TRBJ1-4|TRBV5-8
CASSLQQGRLNPNEKLFF
TGTGCCAGCAGCCTTCAACAGGGGCGTCTTAATCCTAATGAAAAACTGTTTTTT
>-|-|18|TRBJ2-7|TRBV7-9
CASSFGGGEGGESYEQYF
TGTGCCAGCAGCTTTGGAGGGGGGGAGGGAGGTGAGTCCTACGAGCAGTACTTC
>TRBD1|-|15|TRBJ2-7|TRBV4-2
CASSQGQGAVYEQYF
TGTGCCAGCAGCCAAGGGCAGGGGGCGGTCTACGAGCAGTACTTC
>-|-|18|TRBJ2-2|TRBV7-8
CASSKKIPGATGIGELFF
TGTGCCAGCAGCAAAAAAATCCCGGGGGCGACAGGGATCGGGGAGCTGTTTTTT
>TRBD2|-|12|TRBJ2-1|TRBV29-1
CSDSGTWNEQFF
TGCAGCGATAGCGGGACATGGAATGAGCAGTTCTTC
>TRBD1|once|13|TRBJ2-7|TRBV14
CASSHGQGYEQYF
TGTGCCAGCAGCCATGGACAGGGCTACGAGCAGTACTTC
>-|-|12|TRBJ2-1|TRBV18
CASSPLNNEQFF
TGTGCCAGCTCACCACTAAACAATGAGCAGTTCTTC
>-|-|11|TRBJ2-1|TRBV2
CASSTTSWRFF
TGTGCCAGCAGTACCACTAGCTGGCGGTTCTTC
>-|-|20|TRBJ2-7|TRBV21-1
CASSHNGGKNRRRVLYEQYF
TGTGCCAGCAGCCACAACGGGGGTAAAAACAGAAGAAGAGTTCTCTACGAGCAGTACTTC
>TRBD2|-|16|TRBJ2-2|TRBV7-2
CASSLPGGTNTGELFF
TGTGCCAGCAGCTTACCGGGAGGGACTAACACCGGGGAGCTGTTTTTT
>TRBD2|-|16|TRBJ2-3|TRBV5-1
CASSRRTSGSRDTQYF
TGCGCCAGCAGCCGTCGGACTAGCGGGAGTAGGGATACGCAGTATTTT
>TRBD1|-|14|TRBJ1-1|TRBV14
CASSPQGANTEAFF
TGTGCCAGCAGCCCACAGGGGGCGAACACTGAAGCTTTCTTT
>TRBD2|-|16|TRBJ2-1|TRBV5-4
CASSPLAGGSYNEQFF
TGTGCCAGCAGCCCACTGGCGGGAGGATCCTACAATGAGCAGTTCTTC
>-|once|15|TRBJ2-1|TRBV9
CASSVVPGAANEQFF
TGTGCCAGCAGCGTAGTTCCGGGAGCGGCCAATGAGCAGTTCTTC
>-|-|16|TRBJ2-7|TRBV4-2
CASSQDPWRDPYEQYF
TGTGCCAGCAGCCAAGATCCTTGGCGGGATCCCTACGAGCAGTACTTC
>-|once|15|TRBJ2-7|TRBV6-1
CASSDQGSRSYEQYF
TGTGCCAGCAGTGATCAGGGCTCGAGGTCCTACGAGCAGTACTTC
>TRBD2|-|16|TRBJ2-3|TRBV28
CASSPWGGRGTDTQYF
TGTGCCAGCAGTCCATGGGGGGGGAGAGGAACAGATACGCAGTATTTT
>-|-|13|TRBJ1-2|TRBV5-6
CASSPTRQAGYTF
TGTGCCAGCAGCCCTACCCGACAGGCTGGCTACACCTTC
>TRBD1|-|16|TRBJ2-7|TRBV30
CAWSVWTGHGFYEQYF
TGTGCCTGGAGTGTTTGGACAGGGCACGGATTCTACGAGCAGTACTTC
>TRBD2|-|15|TRBJ2-5|TRBV19
CASRVAGGPGETQYF
TGTGCCAGCAGAGTAGCGGGAGGGCCTGGGGAGACCCAGTACTTC
>-|once|15|TRBJ1-4|TRBV5-4
CASSLATGNSRKLFF
TGTGCCAGCAGCTTGGCCACAGGGAACTCCAGGAAACTGTTTTTT
>-|-|17|TRBJ1-6|TRBV9
CASSTRGVGSYNSPLHF
TGTGCCAGCAGCACCCGCGGCGTAGGCTCCTATAATTCACCCCTCCACTTT
>TRBD1|few|13|TRBJ1-2|TRBV6-5
CASSFDRGRGYTF
TGTGCCAGCAGTTTTGACAGGGGGCGTGGCTACACCTTC
>TRBD1|-|15|TRBJ2-7|TRBV18
CASSPMRTGSHEQYF
TGTGCCAGCTCACCGATGCGGACAGGGAGCCACGAGCAGTACTTC
>TRBD2|-|16|TRBJ2-7|TRBV5-4
CASSATSGSAYYEQYF
TGTGCCAGCAGCGCAACTAGCGGGAGTGCCTACTACGAGCAGTACTTC
>TRBD1|-|16|TRBJ1-4|TRBV6-1
CASSEYYGTGHEKLFF
TGTGCCAGCAGTGAATATTACGGGACAGGGCATGAAAAACTGTTTTTT
>TRBD2|-|16|TRBJ2-1|TRBV5-1
CASSLAAGALYNEQFF
TGCGCCAGCAGCTTGGCGGCGGGAGCCCTCTACAATGAGCAGTTCTTC
>TRBD1|-|14|TRBJ1-1|TRBV14
CASSRQGAGTEAFF
TGTGCCAGCAGCCGGCAGGGGGCTGGTACTGAAGCTTTCTTT
>TRBD1|-|15|TRBJ2-7|TRBV5-1
CASSRGTGEAYEQYF
TGCGCCAGCAGCCGCGGGACAGGGGAAGCCTACGAGCAGTACTTC
>TRBD1|once|14|TRBJ1-1|TRBV6-5
CASRRGTANTEAFF
TGTGCCAGCAGACGTGGGACAGCGAACACTGAAGCTTTCTTT
>TRBD2|-|14|TRBJ2-7|TRBV5-5
CASNLRDYAYEQYF
TGTGCCAGCAACCTCCGGGACTACGCCTACGAGCAGTACTTC
>TRBD1|-|17|TRBJ1-2|TRBV10-3
CAISANINPGQPYGYTF
TGTGCCATCAGTGCCAATATCAACCCGGGACAGCCTTATGGCTACACCTTC
>-|-|17|TRBJ2-2|TRBV9
CASSVARSLINTGELFF
TGTGCCAGCAGCGTAGCTAGGAGTCTAATAAACACCGGGGAGCTGTTTTTT
>-|-|16|TRBJ1-2|TRBV27
CASSRSGQNSLDGYTF
TGTGCCAGCAGTCGATCAGGACAGAACTCTCTCGATGGCTACACCTTC
>-|-|15|TRBJ2-6|TRBV6-1
CASSEDSSGANVLTF
TGTGCCAGCAGTGAAGATTCATCTGGGGCCAACGTCCTGACTTTC
>TRBD2|-|15|TRBJ2-7|TRBV28
CASSHSTTSGYEQYF
TGTGCCAGCAGTCATTCCACGACTAGCGGGTACGAGCAGTACTTC
>-|-|17|TRBJ2-1|TRBV30
CAWSLLGVAEIYNEQFF
TGTGCCTGGAGCCTCCTGGGGGTAGCGGAGATCTACAATGAGCAGTTCTTC
>TRBD1|-|14|TRBJ1-1|TRBV6-5
CASSYRQGATEAFF
TGTGCCAGCAGTTACCGACAGGGGGCTACTGAAGCTTTCTTT
>TRBD1|-|13|TRBJ2-7|TRBV5-6
CASSRQGTYEQYF
TGTGCCAGCAGCCGACAGGGAACCTACGAGCAGTACTTC
>-|-|12|TRBJ1-1|TRBV28
CASSLRGEGTFF
TGTGCCAGCAGTTTGAGAGGGGAGGGAACTTTCTTT
>-|-|15|TRBJ2-7|TRBV15
CATSREGTGNGEQYF
TGTGCCACCAGCAGAGAGGGTACAGGAAATGGGGAGCAGTACTTC
>TRBD1|-|16|TRBJ2-7|TRBV27
CASSGRRDRGIYEQYF
TGTGCCAGCAGTGGCCGCCGGGACAGGGGGATCTACGAGCAGTACTTC
>TRBD2|-|15|TRBJ2-1|TRBV2
CASRRLAGGDNEQFF
TGTGCCAGCAGGAGACTAGCGGGAGGGGACAATGAGCAGTTCTTC
>-|few|13|TRBJ1-1|TRBV7-5
CASSWGQDTEAFF
TGTGCCAGCAGCTGGGGACAAGACACTGAAGCTTTCTTT
>-|-|17|TRBJ1-4|TRBV9
CASSDKEGSATNEKLFF
TGTGCCAGCAGCGATAAGGAGGGATCTGCAACTAATGAAAAACTGTTTTTT
>-|-|18|TRBJ2-7|TRBV5-4
CASKRQEQGRQVSYEQYF
TGTGCCAGCAAGAGACAAGAACAGGGCCGGCAAGTCTCCTACGAGCAGTACTTC
>-|-|15|TRBJ2-7|TRBV19
CASSRIGTQSYEQYF
TGTGCCAGTAGTCGGATTGGGACACAGAGCTACGAGCAGTACTTC
>-|-|15|TRBJ2-7|TRBV4-1
CASSQGWQLRDEQYF
TGCGCCAGCAGCCAAGGCTGGCAGCTCAGGGACGAGCAGTACTTC
>TRBD2|-|19|TRBJ2-7|TRBV5-6
CASSLASGLAGGMAYEQYF
TGTGCCAGCAGCTTGGCCAGCGGACTAGCGGGAGGGATGGCCTACGAGCAGTACTTC
>-|-|15|TRBJ2-2|TRBV5-8
CASTSRGMGTGELFF
TGTGCCAGCACCTCTCGAGGGATGGGCACCGGGGAGCTGTTTTTT
>-|-|14|TRBJ2-7|TRBV25-1
CASSEPGLAYEQYF
TGTGCCAGCAGCGAACCGGGACTTGCCTACGAGCAGTACTTC
>-|-|16|TRBJ2-4|TRBV7-2
CASSATSGTPKNIQYF
TGTGCCAGCAGCGCTACCTCCGGGACACCCAAAAACATTCAGTACTTC
>-|-|18|TRBJ2-3|TRBV21-1
CASSKSAPGTSGTDTQYF
TGTGCCAGCAGCAAAAGCGCCCCCGGGACTAGCGGGACAGATACGCAGTATTTT
>-|-|15|TRBJ2-1|TRBV28
CASRARLVLPSEQFF
TGTGCCAGCAGGGCTCGACTAGTCTTGCCCAGTGAGCAGTTCTTC